This T cell receptor (beta chain) derives from a study of shared clonotypes between healthy human individuals. Sequenced by immunoSEQ multiplex PCR; TCRdb stores in-frame clones only, minus some. This table holds roughly 1,000,000 clones, around 78% found once. Note on this clone: The junction differs from germline at one of its ends, possibly a read error.

The receptor's source is a young man in good health. Some clones in this sample may be carry-over from other donors' samples. What was sequenced was memory CD4+ T cells from PBMCs. Subset defined: CD45RA-negative fraction.

CDR3 sequence (DNA): TGCGCCAGCAGCCAAGATAGGACCAGGGGGACTAAAGAAAAACTGTTTTTT. Encoded protein: CASSQDRTRGTKEKLFF. This rearrangement joins TRBV4-1 to TRBJ1-4, with 7 positions matching TRBD1. The V gene's germline CDR1 is MGHRA and CDR2 YSYEKL. CDR3 length: 17 residues.